These T cell receptor beta chains were read from a single sample in a study of technical replicates of blood from four donors. The assay was immunoSEQ multiplex PCR, and TCRdb's table has in-frame clones only and misses some. This sample has about 53,000 clones; 70% to 90% occur once, and the top ten carry 5.6%. Sample: PBMCs. The source is a human donor in good health. Some clones in this sample may be carry-over from other donors' samples. The CDR3 runs from the conserved cysteine through the conserved F or W.

v_call	j_call	cdr3_aa
TRBV7-2	TRBJ2-7	CASSSMSSGTYSYEQYF
TRBV19	TRBJ1-5	CASSAQGYQPQHF
TRBV7-9	TRBJ2-5	CASSIGGAQETQYF
TRBV5-1	TRBJ1-3	CASSEASSGNTIYF
TRBV5-4	TRBJ1-5	CASSLDRGPNQPQHF
TRBV4-3	TRBJ1-4	CASSRLNGPGGNEKLFF
TRBV6-1	TRBJ2-7	CASSDLSVSYEQYF
TRBV13	TRBJ1-1	CASSLGAGVPNTEAFF
TRBV27	TRBJ1-2	CASSPAGKPHGYTF
TRBV11-2	TRBJ2-7	CASSRTSSYEQYF
TRBV4-1	TRBJ2-7	CASSQGALAGAAYVEQYF
TRBV15	TRBJ1-1	CATRRDRGGSAEAFF
TRBV5-1	TRBJ2-7	CASSFRDEQYF
TRBV4-3	TRBJ2-7	CASSQEIGSAYEQYF
TRBV5-5	TRBJ1-2	CASSIPGQGNSWEGYTF
TRBV7-2	TRBJ1-1	CASSLHTEAFF
TRBV5-4	TRBJ2-5	CASSFPGGGQETQYF
TRBV7-9	TRBJ2-3	CASRRLEDTQYF
TRBV5-5	TRBJ1-1	CASSLGDRAAFF
TRBV12-2	TRBJ1-5	CASRGQGSNQPQHF
TRBV30	TRBJ2-1	CAWRASAYNEQFF
TRBV6-6	TRBJ1-1	CASAISGNTEAFF
TRBV30	TRBJ2-2	CAWGGDRGLGGELFF
TRBV30	TRBJ2-1	CAWSVGLAGDNEQFF
TRBV18	TRBJ1-3	CASSPSAMGRGNTIYF
TRBV19	TRBJ1-5	CASSIPRGNSNQPQHF
TRBV27	TRBJ2-3	CASSLKTTTDTQYF
TRBV7-9	TRBJ2-7	CASSFQGSSYEQYF
TRBV5-4	TRBJ2-3	CASSSPGLAGGGGQDTQYF
TRBV5-4	TRBJ2-1	CASSQAAGGYNEQFF
TRBV23-1	TRBJ2-3	CASSQSEWGGTDTQYF
TRBV4-1	TRBJ1-2	CASSTIGGYTF
TRBV10-3	TRBJ2-1	CAISEAGGYNEQFF